The clone carrying this T cell receptor (beta chain) was observed many times. This entry is derived from a study of T cells in Graves' hyperthyroidism and ophthalmopathy. The authors took PBMCs from 10 ml fresh peripheral blood. Authors of the study amplified TCR beta CDR3 regions from RNA transcripts. RT-PCR in the first round (using the HTBI primer set) targeted the TCR CDR3. TCRdb analysed the multiplex PCR reads with MiXCR anew, one entry per CDR3 protein. The table lists 550,000 to 850,000 distinct CDR3 sequences, roughly 20% of them singletons. The CDR3 covers 15 residues. CDR1 and CDR2 (germline): SGHNT, YENEEA. V was trimmed by 5 bases and J by 2 bases, leaving 13 bases between them.

This chain joins TRBV11-3 and TRBJ2-1; possibly TRBD2 for D (5 bases). Sequenced material: blood. The TCR was taken from a woman between 50 and 59 years old with Graves' hyperthyroidism that later progressed to Graves' ophthalmopathy. The CDR3 sequence is CASSPRGSTYNEQFF. CDR3 DNA sequence: TGTGCCAGCAGCCCACGGGGATCCACCTACAATGAGCAGTTCTTC.